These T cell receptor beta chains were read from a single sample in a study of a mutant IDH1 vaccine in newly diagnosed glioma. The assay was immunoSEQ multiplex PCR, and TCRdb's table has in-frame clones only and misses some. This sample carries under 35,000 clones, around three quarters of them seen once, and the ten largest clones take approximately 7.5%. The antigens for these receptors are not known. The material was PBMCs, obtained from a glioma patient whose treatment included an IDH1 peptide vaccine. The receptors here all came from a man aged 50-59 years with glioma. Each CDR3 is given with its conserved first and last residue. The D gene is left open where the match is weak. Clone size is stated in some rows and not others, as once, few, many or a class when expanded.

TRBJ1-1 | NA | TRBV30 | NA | CAWSGRGLPGTEAFF | TGTGCCTGGAGTGGCAGGGGCCTTCCCGGCACTGAAGCTTTCTTT
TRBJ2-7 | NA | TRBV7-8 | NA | CASSSSDYEQYF | TGTGCCAGCAGCTCAAGCGACTACGAGCAGTACTTC
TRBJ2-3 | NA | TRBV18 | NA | CASSPPPSRGTQYF | TGTGCCAGCTCACCACCACCGTCCCGAGGTACGCAGTATTTT
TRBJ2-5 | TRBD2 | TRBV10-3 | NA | CAISQAGAGSETQYF | TGTGCCATCAGCCAAGCGGGGGCGGGGTCGGAGACCCAGTACTTC
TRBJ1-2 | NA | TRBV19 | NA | CASSINYGYTF | TGTGCCAGTAGTATCAACTATGGCTACACCTTC
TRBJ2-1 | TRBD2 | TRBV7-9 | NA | CASSPPGLAGGYNEQFF | TGTGCCAGCAGCCCCCCAGGGCTAGCGGGGGGCTACAATGAGCAGTTCTTC
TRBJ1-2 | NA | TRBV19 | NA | CASSITTPRQRYGYTF | TGTGCCAGTAGTATTACCACCCCCCGGCAGCGCTATGGCTACACCTTC
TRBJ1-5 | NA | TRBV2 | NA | CASSEEGGNQPQHF | TGTGCCAGCAGTGAAGAAGGGGGCAATCAGCCCCAGCATTTT
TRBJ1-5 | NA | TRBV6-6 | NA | CASCDGKYSNQPQHF | TGTGCCAGCTGCGACGGAAAGTATAGCAATCAGCCCCAGCATTTT
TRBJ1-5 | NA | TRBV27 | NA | CASRSEGRGNQPQHF | TGTGCCAGCAGATCCGAAGGGAGAGGGAATCAGCCCCAGCATTTT
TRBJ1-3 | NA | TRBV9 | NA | CASSVGGGARGNTIYF | TGTGCCAGCAGCGTAGGAGGGGGGGCGCGAGGAAACACCATATATTTT
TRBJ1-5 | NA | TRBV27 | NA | CASSRDLNQPQHF | TGTGCCAGCAGTCGAGATCTCAATCAGCCCCAGCATTTT
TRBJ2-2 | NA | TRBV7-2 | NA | CASSLGAYLPGELFF | TGTGCCAGCAGCTTAGGGGCCTATTTGCCCGGGGAGCTGTTTTTT
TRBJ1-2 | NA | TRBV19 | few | CASSMIGGGYTF | TGTGCCAGTAGTATGATTGGGGGTGGCTACACCTTC
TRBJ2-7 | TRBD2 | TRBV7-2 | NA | CASTHGGTGTSSHEQYF | TGTGCCAGCACCCATGGGGGCACCGGGACTAGTTCCCACGAGCAGTACTTC
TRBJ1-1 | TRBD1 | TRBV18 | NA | CASSRDRVNTEAFF | TGTGCCAGCTCTAGGGACAGGGTAAACACTGAAGCTTTCTTT
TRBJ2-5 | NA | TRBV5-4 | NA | CASNPLGETQYF | TGTGCCAGCAACCCACTCGGAGAGACCCAGTACTTC
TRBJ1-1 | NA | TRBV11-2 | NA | CASSLRDGFFF | TGTGCCAGCAGCCTCCGGGACGGCTTCTTCTTT
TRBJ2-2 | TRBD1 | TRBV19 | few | CASSILPTGLSGELFF | TGTGCCAGTAGTATCCTCCCGACAGGGTTGAGCGGGGAGCTGTTTTTT
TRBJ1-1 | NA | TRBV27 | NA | CASSLRHDTEAFF | TGTGCCAGCAGTTTAAGACACGACACTGAAGCTTTCTTT
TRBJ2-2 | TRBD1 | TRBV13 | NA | CASSLGQGGGELFF | TGTGCCAGCAGCCTAGGACAGGGTGGCGGGGAGCTGTTTTTT
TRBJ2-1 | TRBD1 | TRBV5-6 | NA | CASSPGQGIPEQFF | TGTGCCAGCAGCCCCGGACAGGGGATACCCGAGCAGTTCTTC
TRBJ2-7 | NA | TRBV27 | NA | CASIGGADEQYF | TGTGCCAGCATTGGGGGGGCAGACGAGCAGTACTTC
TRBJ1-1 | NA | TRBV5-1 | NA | CASKIGGLNTEAFF | TGCGCCAGCAAAATTGGGGGGCTAAACACTGAAGCTTTCTTT
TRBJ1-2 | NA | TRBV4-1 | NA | CASSPSLRGNYGYTF | TGCGCCAGCAGCCCCTCCTTAAGGGGGAACTATGGCTACACCTTC
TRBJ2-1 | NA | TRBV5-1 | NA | CASSLDTELFF | TGCGCCAGCAGCTTGGACACAGAGCTGTTCTTC
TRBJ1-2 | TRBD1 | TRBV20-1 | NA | CSNTGGVGYTF | TGCAGTAATACAGGGGGCGTTGGCTACACCTTC
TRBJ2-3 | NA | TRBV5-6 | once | CASSLGGTDTQYF | TGTGCCAGCAGCTTGGGGGGGACAGATACGCAGTATTTT
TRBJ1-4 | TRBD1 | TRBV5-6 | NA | CASSNRDRDEKLFF | TGTGCCAGCAGCAACCGGGACAGGGATGAAAAACTGTTTTTT
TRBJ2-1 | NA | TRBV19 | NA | CASSISDNEQFF | TGTGCCAGTAGTATTTCAGACAATGAGCAGTTCTTC
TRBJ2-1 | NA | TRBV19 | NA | CASSFGGPSGNEQFF | TGTGCCAGTAGTTTTGGAGGGCCCTCTGGTAATGAGCAGTTCTTC
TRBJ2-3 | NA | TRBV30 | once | CAWKGTDTQYF | TGTGCCTGGAAGGGAACAGATACGCAGTATTTT
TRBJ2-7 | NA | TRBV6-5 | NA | CASSLYEGQTYEQYF | TGTGCCAGCAGCCTGTACGAAGGACAGACCTACGAGCAGTACTTC
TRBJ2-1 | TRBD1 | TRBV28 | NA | CASRVGTAGGHEQFF | TGTGCCAGCAGGGTTGGAACGGCAGGGGGCCATGAGCAGTTCTTC
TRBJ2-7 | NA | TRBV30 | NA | CAWSVRRFLHEQYF | TGTGCCTGGAGTGTAAGACGGTTTCTCCACGAGCAGTACTTC